This T cell receptor (beta chain) was sequenced for a study of T cell repertoires in cytomegalovirus infection (dated by TCRdb to the late 2010s). With regard to the full study: Recently identified HLA-C-restricted CMV epitopes, whose presentation resists viral immunomodulation, were targeted by peptide stimulations together with well-studied HLA-B-restricted epitopes. Donor HLA type was relevant to the analysis, as public TCR beta signatures indicated carriage of CMV infection together with the matching HLA type.

As encoded in the germline V gene, CDR1 is MNHNS while CDR2 is SASEGT. Relative to germline, V is 1 base shorter and J is 3 bases shorter, with 16 bases between their ends. The CDR3 runs 18 residues from the cysteine to the phenylalanine. Only the CDR3 DNA is retained, 54 bases long and in frame from the first base. On the study overall, not on this receptor specifically: The ex vivo response was dominated by HLA-C-restricted CMV-specific TCR beta clonotypes, and the single most frequent clonotype in two of eight donors was supplied by these HLA-C-restricted clonotypes. In both this cohort and an independent cohort of several hundred donors, the cumulative frequency of public TCR beta family members distinguished carriers of CMV infection plus the relevant HLA type.

Points on this clonotype: No cognate antigen has been identified for it. No clone much larger than this one lies a single base away; base qualities are absent.

The sample's treatment or condition label is to be understood as: in vitro stimulation with specific CMV peptide epitopes to enrich CMV-specific T cells. For sequencing, an Illumina HiSeq 1500 was employed. The public reads were quality trimmed at Q25 with fastp and then assembled into clones with MiXCR by TCRdb, keeping productive beta chains. Rows are unified per CDR3 protein, each entry keeping the most common DNA and genes. The sample records some 900,000 distinct CDR3 sequences, approximately 29% of which are singletons. The top ten constitute around 11% of the sample. The sample in question was cultured CD8+ T cells from PBMCs, obtained from culture after CMV antigen stimulation. The rearranged segments are TRBV6-1 and TRBJ2-6, with the D segment possibly TRBD1 or TRBD2, each aligning over 6 bases. The receptor comes from a human donor in good health (CMV status not recorded). Some clones in this sample may be carry-over from other donors' samples. The DNA is TGTGCCAGCAGTGAAGTAGGGGGGTTAGGCTTTGGGGCCAACGTCCTGACTTTC. The resulting protein is CASSEVGGLGFGANVLTF.